These T cell receptor beta chains were read from a single sample in a study of blood T cell repertoires in COVID-19. The assay was immunoSEQ multiplex PCR, and TCRdb's table has in-frame clones only and misses some. Altogether 190,000 or so clones are present, 65% to 85% being singletons, with the ten largest covering roughly 2.8%. The specimen sequenced was peripheral blood. These receptors were obtained from a man aged 50-60 years with active or convalescent COVID-19. Both conserved end residues are part of each CDR3. The D gene is left open where the match is weak. The size entry is marked missing in some rows and otherwise reads once, few, many or a size class.

size	V	J	D	DNA	CDR3
-	TRBV7-9	TRBJ2-2	-	TGTGCCAGCAGCTTAATTCGGTGGGAGCTGTTTTTT	CASSLIRWELFF
-	TRBV28	TRBJ1-5	TRBD1	TGTGCCAGCAGTTTACTACAGGGGGGCCAGCCCCAGCATTTT	CASSLLQGGQPQHF
-	TRBV28	TRBJ1-5	TRBD1	TGTGCCAGCACCCTGGGCGGGACAGGGGCTAATAGCAATCAGCCCCAGCATTTT	CASTLGGTGANSNQPQHF
-	TRBV18	TRBJ1-5	TRBD1	TGTGCCAGCTCCTCAGGACAGGGTAATCAGCCCCAGCATTTT	CASSSGQGNQPQHF
few	TRBV2	TRBJ2-7	TRBD1	TGTGCCAGCACGCGGGACAGGGGGCGCGAGCAGTACTTC	CASTRDRGREQYF
-	TRBV24-1	TRBJ2-7	-	TGTGCCACCAGTGACCCAGGGAAGGGGTTCTACGAGCAGTACTTC	CATSDPGKGFYEQYF
-	TRBV6-5	TRBJ1-2	-	TGTGCCAGCAGGCTAGGTGGTTCTAACTATGGCTACACCTTC	CASRLGGSNYGYTF
-	TRBV24-1	TRBJ2-7	TRBD2	TGTGCCACCAGTGACGGGACGGCGGGGGACTACGAGCAGTACTTC	CATSDGTAGDYEQYF
-	TRBV5-1	TRBJ2-1	TRBD1	TGCGCCAGCAGCTTGTGGGACAGGTCCTACAATGAGCAGTTCTTC	CASSLWDRSYNEQFF
-	TRBV28	TRBJ1-2	-	TGTGCCAGCAGTTTGGGGGGTGCCTTAGCCCTTGGCTACACCTTC	CASSLGGALALGYTF
-	TRBV28	TRBJ2-7	-	TGTGCCAGCAGTTCCCCCCCGGGAGCGAATTACGAGCAGTACTTC	CASSSPPGANYEQYF
-	TRBV27	TRBJ2-1	TRBD2	TGTGCCAGCAGTTGGTCAGCGGGAGGTTTCTACAATGAGCAGTTCTTC	CASSWSAGGFYNEQFF
-	TRBV19	TRBJ1-5	-	TGTGCCAGTAGTATAGTCGGGCGGGGAAGAATGCAGCCCCAGCATTTT	CASSIVGRGRMQPQHF
few	TRBV7-8	TRBJ2-5	TRBD2	TGTGCCAGCAGCCTCCCCGGGACTAGCGCAGAGACCCAGTACTTC	CASSLPGTSAETQYF
-	TRBV3-1/TRBV3-2	TRBJ2-1	TRBD2	TGTGCCAGCAGCCAGGGACTAGCGGGACCTTACAATGAGCAGTTCTTC	CASSQGLAGPYNEQFF
few	TRBV19	TRBJ1-1	TRBD1	TGTGCCAGTAGTACCCGGACAGGATGGAACACTGAAGCTTTCTTT	CASSTRTGWNTEAFF
-	TRBV5-5	TRBJ2-1	-	TGTGCCAGCAGCCCTATCCGGGACTTACTCTACAATGAGCAGTTCTTC	CASSPIRDLLYNEQFF
few	TRBV7-2	TRBJ1-1	-	TGTGCCAGCAGCCCCCAACAGGGACTGAACACTGAAGCTTTCTTT	CASSPQQGLNTEAFF
-	TRBV28	TRBJ1-5	TRBD1	TGTGCCAGCAAGGGACAGGGGCCTCGGAATCAGCCCCAGCATTTT	CASKGQGPRNQPQHF
-	TRBV3-1/TRBV3-2	TRBJ1-4	-	TGTGCCAGCAGCCCTCGCGGGTCCCCGGGTGAAAAACTGTTTTTT	CASSPRGSPGEKLFF
-	TRBV3-1/TRBV3-2	TRBJ2-3	TRBD2	TGTGCCAGCAGCCCGGGACTAGCGGGGGATACGCAGTATTTT	CASSPGLAGDTQYF
once	TRBV11-2	TRBJ2-3	-	TGTGCCAGCAGCTTAGTAGGTGGGCCTAGCACAGATACGCAGTATTTT	CASSLVGGPSTDTQYF
-	TRBV9	TRBJ2-7	-	TGTGCCAGCAGCGTAGAACCCTCAGGGGCCCACGAGCAGTACTTC	CASSVEPSGAHEQYF
-	TRBV11-2	TRBJ1-6	-	TGTGCCAGCAGCTCGAGCACGGTGAATTCACCCCTCCACTTT	CASSSSTVNSPLHF
-	TRBV9	TRBJ2-3	-	TGTGCCAGCAGCGCATACCGGTCTTACCGGTCAGATACGCAGTATTTT	CASSAYRSYRSDTQYF
-	TRBV6-5	TRBJ1-3	-	TGTGCCAGCAGCCCCACCTATAAGGGAAACACCATATATTTT	CASSPTYKGNTIYF
-	TRBV13	TRBJ2-7	-	TGTGCCAGCAGCCCGCCAGGACTTTCCGGGCAGTACTTC	CASSPPGLSGQYF
-	TRBV3-1/TRBV3-2	TRBJ1-2	TRBD1	TGTGCCAGCAGCCTATACAGGGGAGACTATGGCTACACCTTC	CASSLYRGDYGYTF
-	TRBV15	TRBJ1-4	TRBD1	TGTGCCACCAGCAGAGTGGACAGGGGGCGGGAAAAACTGTTTTTT	CATSRVDRGREKLFF
-	TRBV15	TRBJ1-2	-	TGTGCCACCAGCCTTTTAAACAGAGGCTACACCTTC	CATSLLNRGYTF
-	TRBV24-1	TRBJ1-5	-	TGTGCCACCATTCTGGGAGTGGATAGCAATCAGCCCCAGCATTTT	CATILGVDSNQPQHF
-	TRBV30	TRBJ1-1	TRBD1	TGTGCCTGGAGTGTGATACAGGGGGCTGAAGCTTTCTTT	CAWSVIQGAEAFF
-	TRBV6-6	TRBJ2-1	TRBD2	TGTGCCAGCAGTTACACCCTAGCGGGAGGGCTCAATGAGCAGTTCTTC	CASSYTLAGGLNEQFF
-	TRBV11-2	TRBJ1-1	-	TGTGCCAGCAGCTTAGTCTCCGGGAACACTGAAGCTTTCTTT	CASSLVSGNTEAFF
-	TRBV7-9	TRBJ2-2	-	TGTGCCAGCAGCTTAGAGGGGAATACTGGGGAGCTGTTTTTT	CASSLEGNTGELFF
-	TRBV5-1	TRBJ1-1	TRBD1	TGCGCCAGCAGCAAAAGTTACCCCGGGACAGGGAACACTGAAGCTTTCTTT	CASSKSYPGTGNTEAFF
-	TRBV7-6	TRBJ2-5	-	TGTGCCAGCAGCTCCTCAGGGGAAAAAATGGAGACCCAGTACTTC	CASSSSGEKMETQYF
-	TRBV4-1	TRBJ2-1	TRBD2	TGCGCCAGCAGCCAAGTTGATAATAGCGGGAGTATTCGCAATGAGCAGTTCTTC	CASSQVDNSGSIRNEQFF
-	TRBV4-1	TRBJ1-1	-	TGCGCCAGCAGCCGTGCCGGGGGACGGGACACTGAAGCTTTCTTT	CASSRAGGRDTEAFF
-	TRBV6-5	TRBJ2-7	TRBD1	TGTGCCAGCTCCCGGGACAGGGTGGACGAGCAGTACTTC	CASSRDRVDEQYF
once	TRBV24-1	TRBJ1-5	TRBD1	TGTGCCGTAGGGGACAGCGATAGCAATCAGCCCCAGCATTTT	CAVGDSDSNQPQHF
-	TRBV28	TRBJ1-4	-	TGTGCCAGCACGGCCGGGGGGACCGCAACTAATGAAAAACTGTTTTTT	CASTAGGTATNEKLFF
-	TRBV7-8	TRBJ1-2	TRBD1	TGTGCCAGCAGCTTCGAGGACAGGGGAAACTATGGCTACACCTTC	CASSFEDRGNYGYTF
-	TRBV6-6	TRBJ2-3	-	TGTGCCAGCAGTTACACGCAGGCTAGCACAGATACGCAGTATTTT	CASSYTQASTDTQYF
few	TRBV23-1	TRBJ1-6	-	TGCGCCAGCAGTCAATCGAGCGATCTGATGAGCTCCTATAATTCACCCCTCCACTTT	CASSQSSDLMSSYNSPLHF
-	TRBV27	TRBJ2-2	TRBD1	TGTGCCAGCAGCTTCGGGACGGGACAGGGCGACGGGGAGCTGTTTTTT	CASSFGTGQGDGELFF
-	TRBV19	TRBJ2-3	-	TGTGCCAGTAGTATTTTCGGGGATACGCAGTATTTT	CASSIFGDTQYF
-	TRBV7-9	TRBJ2-1	-	TGTGCCAGCAGCCCGACTGGCGGGACCCTCGGGGAGCAGTTCTTC	CASSPTGGTLGEQFF
-	TRBV9	TRBJ2-3	-	TGTGCCAGCAGCGTAGGGGGCGTCGCAGATACGCAGTATTTT	CASSVGGVADTQYF
many	TRBV30	TRBJ2-7	-	TGTGCCTGGACCCCGATCGGAGGGGGCGAGGTCGGGGAGCAGTACTTC	CAWTPIGGGEVGEQYF
-	TRBV6-5	TRBJ1-1	-	TGTGCCAGCAGAAACGGAAGGGAGACTGAAGCTTTCTTT	CASRNGRETEAFF
-	TRBV5-4	TRBJ1-3	-	TGTGCCAGCAGCGAGAGGGAAGGAAACACCATATATTTT	CASSEREGNTIYF
-	TRBV27	TRBJ2-1	-	TGTGCCAGTACGGGAACTAGCTCAGGTGAGCAGTTCTTC	CASTGTSSGEQFF
-	TRBV20-1	TRBJ1-5	TRBD1	TGCAGTGCTAGTCCCAGGGGGCGCGTGAATCAGCCCCAGCATTTT	CSASPRGRVNQPQHF